The 28 T cell receptor beta chains given below trace back to one sample, sequenced in a study of molecular identifiers for immune sequencing clone quantification. TCRdb re-analysed the PCR reads in MiXCR, keeping a single row per CDR3 protein. The top ten hold around 4% of the sample, which has 100,000 or so distinct CDR3 sequences, roughly 38% seen once. Sequencing was performed on naive CD8+ T cells from blood, with Jurkat cell RNA spiked in. Subset defined: FACS-sorted CD8+CD4-CCR7+CD45RA+ naive T cells. The source is a human donor in good health. Some libraries in this study had Jurkat cell RNA spiked in.

As concerns this clonotype: This could be a read error, since a much larger clone is one nucleotide away. The V and J genes are TRBV28 and TRBJ2-3; D ambiguous. The V end was cut by 6 bases, the J end by 1 base, with 8 bases between. The CDR3 sequence is 13 residues long. Germline V lookup: CDR1 MDHEN, CDR2 SYDVKM. In nucleotides, the CDR3 is TGTGCCAGCAGATCCTCCGGCACAGATACGCAGTATTTT. This gives the protein CASRSSGTDTQYF.

This clonotype turned up a few times. The J gene is TRBJ2-7, the V gene TRBV19; 9 bases align to TRBD2. Germline lookup yields CDR1 LNHDA and CDR2 SQIVND (reference sequence). The J segment lost 1 base and the V segment lost 5 bases, leaving 9 bases of the junction unmatched. The CDR3 runs 16 residues. The CDR3 protein is CASSEFWSGGSYEQYF. The DNA of the CDR3 is TGTGCCAGTAGTGAATTTTGGAGCGGGGGGTCCTACGAGCAGTACTTC. Complete variable domain (other parts from reference TRBV19 and TRBJ2-7): DGGITQSPKYLFRKEGQNVTLSCEQNLNHDAMYWYRQDPGQGLRLIYYSQIVNDFQKGDIAEGYSVSREKKESFPLTVTSAQKNPTAFYLCASSEFWSGGSYEQYFGPGTRLTVT.

With regard to this clonotype: The CDR3 does not end in the conserved phenylalanine or tryptophan, so this is likely a read error. The genes are TRBV2 and TRBJ2-1; D not certain. V was cut by 0 bases and J by 10 bases, with 10 bases left in between. The CDR3 has 13 amino acids. Germline V lookup: CDR1 SNHLY, CDR2 FYNNEI. DNA of the CDR3: TGTGCCAGCAGTGAAGCGTTTGAGGCAGAGCAGTTCCTC. Its translation: CASSEAFEAEQFL.

Regarding this clonotype: A much bigger clone sits one base away, suggesting this may be a read error. A read error is likely, as this CDR3 ends without the conserved phenylalanine or tryptophan. This chain joins TRBV13 and TRBJ2-3; 9 nucleotides agree with TRBD2. Germline values: CDR1 PRHDT, CDR2 FYEKMQ (reference sequence). The CDR3 has 16 residues. The V gene end was trimmed by 4 bases and the J gene end by 3 bases; junction bases not matched to a gene: 8. The CDR3 sequence: CASSSTPSGVTDTQYS. The CDR3 nucleotides are TGTGCCAGCAGCTCCACTCCTAGCGGGGTAACAGATACGCAGTATTCT.

The chain is built from TRBV27 and TRBJ2-7; tentative D call: TRBD2 (6 bases). Germline V gene lookup returns CDR1 MNHEY and CDR2 SMNVEV (reference sequence). The germline V and J ends were trimmed by 4 bases and 5 bases, with 21 bases remaining between them. The CDR3 runs to 16 residues. The CDR3 loop is CASSSRQAGIGNEQYF. In nucleotides, the CDR3 is TGTGCCAGCAGTTCTCGCCAGGCGGGAATAGGCAACGAGCAGTACTTC.

This clonotype was observed a few times. A much larger clonotype is one base distant, so this may be a read error. The gene calls are TRBV7-8 and TRBJ2-7, with 8 nucleotides matching TRBD1. Germline CDR1 is SGHVS and CDR2 is FQNEAQ. The CDR3 extends over 15 amino acids. V gave up 3 bases and J gave up 2 bases; unmatched junction bases: 6. As DNA, the CDR3 is TGTGCCAGCAGCTTTGCCTCGACAGGGGCCTACGAGCAGTACTTC. It specifies CASSFASTGAYEQYF.

The chain is built from TRBV15 and TRBJ1-6; D remains unclear. This CDR3 is built from 13 residues. V dropped 4 bases and J dropped 9 bases, with 10 bases sitting between them. Germline-derived CDR1 and CDR2 are LNHNV and YYDKDF (reference sequence). This CDR3 is CATSKDRSSPLHF. As DNA, the CDR3 is TGTGCCACCAGCAAAGATCGGAGTTCACCCCTCCACTTT.

This rearrangement joins TRBV4-1 to TRBJ2-7; 10 nucleotides agree with TRBD1. The CDR3 extends over 17 amino acids. V trimming: 1 base; J trimming: 3 bases; junction bases outside the gene matches: 9. Germline V gives CDR1 MGHRA, CDR2 YSYEKL. The DNA for the CDR3 is TGCGCCAGCAGCCAAGTAATCGGGGGACAGGGGTTCTACGAGCAGTACTTC. Protein product: CASSQVIGGQGFYEQYF.

V usage is TRBV5-1 and J usage is TRBJ1-2; D not certain. This CDR3 is 15 amino acids long. CDR1 and CDR2 (germline): SGHRS, YFSETQ. V lost 4 bases to trimming and J lost 4 bases, with 17 bases between them. The CDR3: CASSPQEGLLYGYTF. The CDR3 bases are TGCGCCAGCAGCCCCCAGGAAGGCCTCCTCTATGGCTACACCTTC. Variable domain in full (rest from reference TRBV5-1 and TRBJ1-2): KAGVTQTPRYLIKTRGQQVTLSCSPISGHRSVSWYQQTPGQGLQFLFEYFSETQRNKGNFPGRFSGRQFSNSRSEMNVSTLELGDSALYLCASSPQEGLLYGYTFGSGTRLTVV.

This clonotype was found a few times. V and J are TRBV5-8 and TRBJ2-6; either TRBD1 or TRBD2 may supply D (6 bases each). The CDR3 extends over 16 amino acids. Trimming cost V 3 bases and J 2 bases, with 12 bases left between them. CDR1 SGHTS and CDR2 YDEGEE come from the germline V gene. The CDR3: CASSSPRGPGANVLTF. Written as DNA, the CDR3 is TGTGCCAGCAGCTCTCCCCGGGGGCCTGGGGCCAACGTCCTGACTTTC.

On this clonotype: The junction departs from the called germline gene at one end, perhaps through a read error. The genes are TRBV6-5 and TRBJ2-7; 8 nucleotides agree with TRBD2. The CDR3 totals 12 residues. The germline V gene encodes CDR1 MNHEY and CDR2 SVGAGI. CDR3 protein: CAGSNGGGEQYF. In DNA, the CDR3 is TGTGCCGGCAGTAACGGGGGGGGCGAGCAGTACTTC.

Comments on this clonotype: A much larger clone lies one base from this, so it may be a read error. The chain has TRBV28 and TRBJ2-5; D uncertain. This CDR3 has 11 residues. From germline, CDR1 is MDHEN and CDR2 SYDVKM. V dropped 5 bases and J dropped 5 bases, with 6 bases sitting between them. In DNA form, the CDR3 reads TGTGCCAGCAGTGTTCGGGAGACCCAGTACTTC. Its protein is CASSVRETQYF.

V is TRBV27 and J is TRBJ2-5; no clear D gene. V shed 1 base and J shed 4 bases, with 10 bases lying between them. The CDR3 is 14 amino acids. CDR1 is MNHEY and CDR2 is SMNVEV in the germline V gene (reference sequence). Here the CDR3 DNA reads TGTGCCAGCAGTTTATTGGGGTTTGGAGAGACCCAGTACTTC. Translating gives CASSLLGFGETQYF.

Comment on this clonotype: This may be a read error, as it is one base from a much larger clone. The gene calls are TRBV28 and TRBJ2-5, with D possibly TRBD2 on 6 matching bases. Per the germline V gene, CDR1 is MDHEN and CDR2 is SYDVKM. CDR3 length equals 16 residues. This CDR3 is CASRTRLGRSKETQNF. For the CDR3, the DNA is TGTGCCAGCAGAACGAGACTAGGTCGTTCGAAAGAGACCCAGAACTTC.

Points on this clonotype: A read error may be the cause here, since a much bigger clone is one base away. V and J are TRBV15 and TRBJ2-7; D is undetermined. Per germline, CDR1 LNHNV and CDR2 YYDKDF (reference sequence). This CDR3 contains 15 residues. Between the trimmed V and J ends, which lost 0 bases and 5 bases, there was a span of 14 bases. The CDR3 region is CATSREAASGDEQYF. The CDR3 DNA follows: TGTGCCACCAGCAGAGAGGCCGCTTCCGGAGACGAGCAGTACTTC.

As DNA, the CDR3 is TGTGCCAGCAGCTCTTTGGAAGCCGGGGAGCTGTTTTTT. The encoded protein is CASSSLEAGELFF. This chain links TRBV7-8 with TRBJ2-2, with D unclear. V gave up 4 bases and J gave up 6 bases, with 9 bases separating them. CDR1 is SGHVS and CDR2 is FQNEAQ in the germline V gene. The CDR3 length is 13 residues.

The table lists this clonotype with many counts. This chain joins TRBV4-1 and TRBJ2-7; D remains ambiguous. CDR1 is MGHRA and CDR2 is YSYEKL in the germline V gene. The CDR3 totals 14 residues. The germline V and J ends were trimmed by 4 bases and 1 base, with 11 bases remaining between them. The CDR3 spells CASSRVTGSYEQYF. CDR3 coding DNA: TGCGCCAGCAGCCGGGTGACCGGATCCTACGAGCAGTACTTC.

The chain is built from TRBV4-3 and TRBJ1-2; the D gene is possibly TRBD1 (6 bases). Between the trimmed V and J ends, which lost 0 bases and 2 bases, there was a span of 10 bases. The germline V gene encodes CDR1 LGHNA and CDR2 YSLEER. The CDR3 has 15 residues. The CDR3 DNA reads as TGCGCCAGCAGCCAAGATAGGAGGGGGAACTATGGCTACACCTTC. As protein: CASSQDRRGNYGYTF.

This clonotype showed up many times. V gene TRBV5-1 combines with J gene TRBJ2-7; D unresolved. CDR3 length equals 11 residues. Trimming left V 7 bases short and J 5 bases short, with 10 bases between. Germline CDR1 and CDR2: SGHRS and YFSETQ. As DNA, the CDR3 is TGCGCCAGCCGGTACGGAAACGAGCAGTACTTC. Its protein product is CASRYGNEQYF.

This sequence joins TRBV20-1 and TRBJ2-2; D gene unclear. V lost 4 bases and J lost 1, with 10 bases in between. CDR1 is DFQATT and CDR2 is SNEGSKA in the germline V gene (reference sequence). This CDR3 spans 14 amino acids. The CDR3 coding sequence is TGCAGTGCTACCAGACAAGGGAACACCGGGGAGCTGTTTTTT. It is translated as CSATRQGNTGELFF.

A note on this clonotype: Because the CDR3 is missing its conserved closing phenylalanine or tryptophan, this is likely a read error. J is TRBJ1-1 and V is TRBV4-2; D uncertain. V shed 1 base and J shed 3 bases, with 12 bases lying between them. The germline CDR1 and CDR2 sequences are LGHNA and YNFKEQ. This CDR3 spans 15 amino acids. CDR3 nucleotides: TGTGCCAGCAGCCAAGCCAAGACTGGGGACACTGAAGCTTTCATT. Amino acid sequence: CASSQAKTGDTEAFI.

This clonotype was detected a few times. This chain joins TRBV6-1 and TRBJ2-3; TRBD2 might be the D (5 bases). The CDR3 runs to 18 residues. CDR1 is MNHNS and CDR2 is SASEGT in the germline V gene. Trimming removed 0 bases from V and 0 bases from J, with 16 bases in between. CDR3 sequence: CASSEAPWTSPSTDTQYF. DNA of the CDR3: TGTGCCAGCAGTGAAGCGCCCTGGACTTCCCCTAGCACAGATACGCAGTATTTT.

This clonotype was seen ten or more times. This chain uses TRBV7-9 with TRBJ1-1; D possibly corresponds to TRBD1 (6 bases). Germline values: CDR1 SEHNR, CDR2 FQNEAQ (reference sequence). The V end was cut by 3 bases, the J end by 4 bases, with 21 bases between. The CDR3 contains 17 residues. The CDR3 here is CASSFPVPGPRGTEAFF. The CDR3 DNA reads TGTGCCAGCAGCTTCCCCGTTCCGGGCCCCAGGGGCACTGAAGCTTTCTTT. Together with reference TRBV7-9 and TRBJ1-1, the CDR3 gives the full variable domain: DTGVSQNPRHKITKRGQNVTFRCDPISEHNRLYWYRQTLGQGPEFLTYFQNEAQLEKSRLLSDRFSAERPKGSFSTLEIQRTEQGDSAMYLCASSFPVPGPRGTEAFFGQGTRLTVV.

Comment on this clonotype: It may be a read error: a sequence one base away is much more abundant. V usage is TRBV6-5 and J usage is TRBJ2-6, with D possibly being TRBD1 (5 bases). Germline lookup yields CDR1 MNHEY and CDR2 SVGAGI. The CDR3 has 11 amino acids. The CDR3 is CATLGATVLTF. The CDR3 DNA reads as TGTGCCACCCTTGGGGCCACCGTCCTGACTTTC.

The chain uses TRBV28 and TRBJ2-5; 9 bases map to TRBD1. J gave up 3 bases and V 5 bases, and 10 bases lay outside the gene matches. Germline lookup yields CDR1 MDHEN and CDR2 SYDVKM. This CDR3 is built from 16 residues. CDR3 amino acids: CASSPYWTGAEETQYF. The CDR3, as DNA: TGTGCCAGCAGTCCGTATTGGACAGGGGCAGAAGAGACCCAGTACTTC.

With respect to this clonotype: A much larger clone is a single base away; this may be a read error. The CDR3 region is CASKGQYSNRPQHF. CDR3 in DNA: TGTGCCAGCAAGGGACAGTATAGCAATCGGCCCCAGCATTTT. The chain links TRBV28 to TRBJ1-5, with 7 bases aligning to TRBD1. Looked up from germline, CDR1 is MDHEN and CDR2 is SYDVKM. The CDR3 totals 14 residues.

At least ten counts were recorded for this clonotype. The genes are TRBV10-3 and TRBJ2-5, with D perhaps given as TRBD1 or TRBD2 (6 bases each). With 4 bases removed from V and 4 bases from J, the gap between germline ends came to 13 bases. The germline gives CDR1 ENHRY, CDR2 SYGVKD. This CDR3 comprises 14 residues. The CDR3 DNA follows: TGTGCCATCAGTGTCCCGGGGGCCGGAGAGACCCAGTACTTC. As protein: CAISVPGAGETQYF.

This clonotype was detected many times. This chain connects TRBV7-9 to TRBJ1-1; D is unresolved. V gave up 5 bases and J gave up 3 bases, with 7 bases separating them. The CDR3 has 12 amino acids. The germline V gene encodes CDR1 SEHNR and CDR2 FQNEAQ (reference sequence). CDR3 DNA: TGTGCCAGCAGCCCCTCCGACACTGAAGCTTTCTTT. Translation: CASSPSDTEAFF.